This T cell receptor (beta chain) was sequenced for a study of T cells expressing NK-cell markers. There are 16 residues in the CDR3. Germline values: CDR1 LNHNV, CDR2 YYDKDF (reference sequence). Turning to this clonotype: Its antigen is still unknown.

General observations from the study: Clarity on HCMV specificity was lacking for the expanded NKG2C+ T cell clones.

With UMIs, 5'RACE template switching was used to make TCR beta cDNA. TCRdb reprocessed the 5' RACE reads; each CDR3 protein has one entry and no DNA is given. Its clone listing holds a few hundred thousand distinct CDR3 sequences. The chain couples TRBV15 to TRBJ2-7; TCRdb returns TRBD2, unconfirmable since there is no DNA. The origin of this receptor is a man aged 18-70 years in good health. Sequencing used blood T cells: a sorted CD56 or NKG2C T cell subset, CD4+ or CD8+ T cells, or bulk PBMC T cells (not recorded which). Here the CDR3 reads CATSRDRPAGSYEQYF.